A single sample is the source of the 17 T cell receptor beta chains below, sequenced in a study of cytomegalovirus exposure and HLA in healthy donors. PCR used 60 Vbeta primers and 13 Jbeta primers. Only in-frame clones appear in the TCRdb table, and some are missing; sequencing was by immunoSEQ multiplex PCR. Its table records about 200,000 clones. The specimen was PBMCs. The receptors come from a boy between 10 and 17 years old in good health and CMV-seronegative.

V is TRBV19 and J is TRBJ1-1; TRBD1 might be the D (5 bases). The CDR3 sequence is 14 residues long. V was trimmed by 5 bases and J by 4 bases, leaving 14 bases between them. Germline-derived CDR1 and CDR2 are LNHDA and SQIVND (reference sequence). CDR3 sequence reads: CASSPGQGSTEAFF. CDR3 DNA sequence: TGTGCCAGTAGTCCCGGGCAGGGTAGCACTGAAGCTTTCTTT.

The chain recombines TRBV13 with TRBJ1-5; tentative D call: TRBD1 (6 bases). The CDR3 is 14 residues long. V gave up 7 bases and J gave up 7 bases, with 17 bases separating them. In germline, CDR1 is PRHDT, CDR2 FYEKMQ (reference sequence). CDR3 region: CASTSRTAIQPQHF. CDR3 in DNA: TGTGCCAGCACCTCAAGGACAGCGATCCAGCCCCAGCATTTT.

This chain joins TRBV7-9 and TRBJ1-2; D is undetermined. The CDR3 extends over 13 amino acids. V was pared by 0 bases and J by 5 bases, with 7 bases between. Germline values: CDR1 SEHNR, CDR2 FQNEAQ (reference sequence). CDR3 in DNA: TGTGCCAGCAGCTTAGCGCCGGAGTATGGCTACACCTTC. Translating gives CASSLAPEYGYTF.

The gene calls are TRBV4-1 and TRBJ2-3; the match to TRBD2 covers 10 bases. The V gene end was trimmed by 3 bases and the J gene end by 5 bases; junction bases not matched to a gene: 8. CDR1 is MGHRA and CDR2 is YSYEKL in the germline V gene. The CDR3 sequence is 16 residues long. CDR3 in amino acids: CASSQMGTSGVDTQYF. The CDR3 DNA reads as TGCGCCAGCAGCCAGATGGGAACTAGCGGGGTAGATACGCAGTATTTT.

The chain links TRBV27 to TRBJ1-2; D remains unclear. This CDR3 has 15 amino acids. Germline CDR1 MNHEY, CDR2 SMNVEV (reference sequence). V was pared by 5 bases and J by 4 bases, with 17 bases between. The DNA for the CDR3 is TGTGCCAGCAGTCCCAGTCCCCATGATATCTATGGCTACACCTTC. It yields the protein CASSPSPHDIYGYTF.

The gene calls are TRBV2 and TRBJ1-6; D not certain. Trimming cost V 1 base and J 5 bases, with 6 bases left between them. The CDR3 consists of 14 residues. The germline V gene encodes CDR1 SNHLY and CDR2 FYNNEI. The CDR3 here is CASSEGLNNSPLHF. Here the CDR3 DNA reads TGTGCCAGCAGTGAAGGGCTCAATAATTCACCCCTCCACTTT.

The V and J genes are TRBV2 and TRBJ2-2; 10 positions agree with TRBD2. Germline CDR1 reads SNHLY; CDR2 reads FYNNEI. This CDR3 is 15 amino acids long. Unmatched junction bases numbered 3, after V lost 4 bases and J lost 4 bases. CDR3 protein: CASSGTSGTTGELFF. CDR3 sequence (DNA): TGTGCCAGCAGTGGGACTAGCGGAACCACCGGGGAGCTGTTTTTT.

V and J are TRBV7-2 and TRBJ2-7; tentative D call: TRBD2 (6 bases). CDR3 length: 17 amino acids. V was shortened by 1 base and J by 0 bases, with 16 bases between the two germline ends. Germline CDR1 is SGHTA and CDR2 is FQGNSA. The CDR3: CASSLVVTAGSSYEQYF. The CDR3 bases are TGTGCCAGCAGCTTAGTCGTGACGGCGGGGAGCTCCTACGAGCAGTACTTC.

V and J are TRBV30 and TRBJ1-5, with 8 bases that match TRBD1. Germline-derived CDR1 and CDR2 are GTSNPN and SVGIG (reference sequence). This CDR3 contains 14 residues. Losses at the gene ends were 3 bases for V and 1 base for J; bases not matched to a gene: 2. The CDR3 region is CAWRGQASNQPQHF. For the CDR3, the DNA is TGTGCCTGGAGGGGACAGGCCAGCAATCAGCCCCAGCATTTT. Combining the CDR3 with reference TRBV30 and TRBJ1-5 gives the whole variable domain SQTIHQWPATLVQPVGSPLSLECTVEGTSNPNLYWYRQAAGRGLQLLFYSVGIGQISSEVPQNLSASRPQDRQFILSSKKLLLSDSGFYLCAWRGQASNQPQHFGDGTRLSIL.

The rearrangement links TRBV27 to TRBJ2-7; D is possibly TRBD2 (6 bases). The CDR3 extends over 14 amino acids. Trimming cost V 10 bases and J 3 bases, with 19 bases left between them. The germline gives CDR1 MNHEY, CDR2 SMNVEV (reference sequence). Here the CDR3 DNA reads TGTGCCAACCCCAGGGTAGCGGATCTCTACGAGCAGTACTTC. Translated, it gives CANPRVADLYEQYF.

The genes are TRBV6-5 and TRBJ1-2; weak D call: TRBD1 (5 bases). Germline CDR1 reads MNHEY; CDR2 reads SVGAGI. Trimming shortened V by 7 bases and J by 8 bases, and 14 bases separated the two germline ends. The CDR3 length is 12 residues. The CDR3, as DNA: TGTGCCAGCATGGGGCGATCAAGGGGCTACACCTTC. It codes for CASMGRSRGYTF.

The chain recombines TRBV7-2 with TRBJ1-2; no firm D call. Deletions cut 2 bases from V and 5 bases from J, with 6 bases between. The CDR3 covers 12 residues. Looked up from germline, CDR1 is SGHTA and CDR2 is FQGNSA. CDR3 loop: CASSLQRYGYTF. The CDR3 DNA follows: TGTGCCAGCAGCTTACAGCGGTATGGCTACACCTTC.

The rearrangement joins TRBV18 to TRBJ1-4; D ambiguous. V was pared by 4 bases and J by 4 bases, with 7 bases between. The CDR3 totals 13 residues. Per the germline V gene, CDR1 is KGHSH and CDR2 is LQKENI. CDR3 sequence (DNA): TGTGCCAGCTCACGGGGAGGTAATGAAAAACTGTTTTTT. It encodes CASSRGGNEKLFF. Drawing the rest from reference TRBV18 and TRBJ1-4, the complete variable domain is NAGVMQNPRHLVRRRGQEARLRCSPMKGHSHVYWYRQLPEEGLKFMVYLQKENIIDESGMPKERFSAEFPKEGPSILRIQQVVRGDSAAYFCASSRGGNEKLFFGSGTQLSVL.

The chain recombines TRBV23-1 with TRBJ2-5; D call uncertain. TRBV23-1 qualifies as an ORF whose function is uncertain. Trimming pared 10 bases from V and 4 bases from J, leaving 10 bases between. There are 11 residues in the CDR3. The CDR3, as DNA: TGCGCCACAATACTCCTAGAGACCCAGTACTTC. Translated, it gives CATILLETQYF.

The chain uses TRBV7-9 and TRBJ2-7; a possible D gene is TRBD2 (5 bases). Germline values: CDR1 SEHNR, CDR2 FQNEAQ (reference sequence). The CDR3 contains 15 residues. With 4 bases removed from V and 4 bases from J, the gap between germline ends came to 17 bases. The CDR3 DNA sequence: TGTGCCAGCAGCTCCCGACTAACCGCCCTTTACGAGCAGTACTTC. It yields the protein CASSSRLTALYEQYF.

The chain recombines TRBV30 with TRBJ1-5, with D uncertain. Trimming cost V 2 bases and J 6 bases, with 11 bases left between them. CDR3 size: 13 residues. Germline V CDR1 and CDR2: GTSNPN, SVGIG (reference sequence). The CDR3 DNA reads as TGTGCCTGGAGTCGAGGGAAGGGTCAGCCCCAGCATTTT. It is translated as CAWSRGKGQPQHF. Complete variable domain (other parts from reference TRBV30 and TRBJ1-5): SQTIHQWPATLVQPVGSPLSLECTVEGTSNPNLYWYRQAAGRGLQLLFYSVGIGQISSEVPQNLSASRPQDRQFILSSKKLLLSDSGFYLCAWSRGKGQPQHFGDGTRLSIL.

The rearrangement uses TRBV15 and TRBJ2-5, with a tentative D call TRBD1 (6 bases). Germline V gene sequence: CDR1 LNHNV, CDR2 YYDKDF (reference sequence). The CDR3 has 13 residues. The V end lost 4 bases, the J end lost 5 bases, and 11 bases lay between the germline ends. Written as DNA, the CDR3 is TGTGCCACCAGCACAGGGGTATGGGAGACCCAGTACTTC. This gives the protein CATSTGVWETQYF.